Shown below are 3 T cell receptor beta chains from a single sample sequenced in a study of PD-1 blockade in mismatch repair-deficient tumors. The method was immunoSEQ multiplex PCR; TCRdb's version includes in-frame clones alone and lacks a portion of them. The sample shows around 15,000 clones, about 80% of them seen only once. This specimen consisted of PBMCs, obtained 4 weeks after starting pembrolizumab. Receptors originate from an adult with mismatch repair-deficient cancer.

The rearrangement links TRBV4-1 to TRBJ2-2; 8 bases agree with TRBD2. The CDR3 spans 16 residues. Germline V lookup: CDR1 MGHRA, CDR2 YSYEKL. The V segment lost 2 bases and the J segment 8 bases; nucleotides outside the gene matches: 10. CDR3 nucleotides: TGCGCCAGCAGCCAAAAACCCGGGACTAGGACTGGGGAGCTGTTTTTT. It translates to CASSQKPGTRTGELFF.

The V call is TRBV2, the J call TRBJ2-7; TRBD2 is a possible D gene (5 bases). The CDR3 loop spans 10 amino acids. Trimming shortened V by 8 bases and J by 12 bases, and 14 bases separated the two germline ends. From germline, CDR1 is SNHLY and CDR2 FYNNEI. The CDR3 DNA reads TGTGCCAGCGGGAAGGAGGCGAGGTACTTC. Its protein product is CASGKEARYF.

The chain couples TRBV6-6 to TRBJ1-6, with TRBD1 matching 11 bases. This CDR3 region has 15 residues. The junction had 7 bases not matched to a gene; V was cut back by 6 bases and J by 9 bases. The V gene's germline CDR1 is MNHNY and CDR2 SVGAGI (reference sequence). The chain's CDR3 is CASSLGQGAVSPLHF. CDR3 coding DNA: TGTGCCAGCAGCCTAGGACAGGGGGCGGTTTCACCCCTCCACTTT.